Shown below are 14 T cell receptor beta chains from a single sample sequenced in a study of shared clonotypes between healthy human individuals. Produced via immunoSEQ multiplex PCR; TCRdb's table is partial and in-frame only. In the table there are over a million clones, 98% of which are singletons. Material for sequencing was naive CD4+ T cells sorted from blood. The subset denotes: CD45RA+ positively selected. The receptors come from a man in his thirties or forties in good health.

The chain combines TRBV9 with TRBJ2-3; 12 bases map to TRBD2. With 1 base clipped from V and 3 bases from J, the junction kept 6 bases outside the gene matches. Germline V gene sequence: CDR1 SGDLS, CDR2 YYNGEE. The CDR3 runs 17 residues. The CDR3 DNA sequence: TGTGCCAGCAGCGTAACTTGGACTAGCGGGATAACAGATACGCAGTATTTT. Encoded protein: CASSVTWTSGITDTQYF.

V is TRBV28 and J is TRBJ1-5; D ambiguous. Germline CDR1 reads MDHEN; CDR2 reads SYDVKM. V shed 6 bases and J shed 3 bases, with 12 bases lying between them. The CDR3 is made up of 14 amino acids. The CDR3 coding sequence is TGTGCCAGCAGCTCAATCCCGGACAATCAGCCCCAGCATTTT. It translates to CASSSIPDNQPQHF.

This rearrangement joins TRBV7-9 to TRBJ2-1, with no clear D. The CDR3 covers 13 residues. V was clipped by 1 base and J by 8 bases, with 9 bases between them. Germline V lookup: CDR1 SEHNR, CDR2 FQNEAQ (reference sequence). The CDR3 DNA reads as TGTGCCAGCAGCTTAGTAGGTGGCGATGAGCAGTTCTTC. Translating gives CASSLVGGDEQFF.

DNA for the CDR3: TGTGCCAGTAGATCCAGTTTTTATAGCAATCAGCCCCAGCATTTT. As protein: CASRSSFYSNQPQHF. This rearrangement joins TRBV19 to TRBJ1-5; no clear D gene. The germline CDR1 and CDR2 sequences are LNHDA and SQIVND (reference sequence). This CDR3 is built from 15 residues. Trimming cost V 6 bases and J 0 bases, with 12 bases left between them.

CDR3 DNA: TGTGCCAGCAGCCCTAAGGAGGGCAATCAGCCCCAGCATTTT. Protein product: CASSPKEGNQPQHF. V gene TRBV21-1 combines with J gene TRBJ1-5. TRBV21-1 is tagged as a pseudogene. The length of the CDR3 is 14 residues.

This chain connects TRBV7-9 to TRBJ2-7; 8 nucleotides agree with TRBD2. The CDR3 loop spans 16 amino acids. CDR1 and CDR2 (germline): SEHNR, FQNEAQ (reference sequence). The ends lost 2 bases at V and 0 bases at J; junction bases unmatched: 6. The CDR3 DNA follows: TGTGCCAGCAGCTTATCTAGCGGGCCCAGCTCCTACGAGCAGTACTTC. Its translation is CASSLSSGPSSYEQYF.

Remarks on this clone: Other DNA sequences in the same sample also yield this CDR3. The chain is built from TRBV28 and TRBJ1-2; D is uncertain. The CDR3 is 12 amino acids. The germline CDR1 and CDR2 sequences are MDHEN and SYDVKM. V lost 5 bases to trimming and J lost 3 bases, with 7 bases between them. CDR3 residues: CASSPGDYGYTF. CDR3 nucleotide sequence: TGTGCCAGCAGTCCGGGAGACTATGGCTACACCTTC.

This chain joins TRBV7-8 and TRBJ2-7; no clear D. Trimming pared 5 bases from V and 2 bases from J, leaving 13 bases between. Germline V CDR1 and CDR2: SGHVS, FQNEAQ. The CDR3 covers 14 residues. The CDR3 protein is CASSMPEAAYEQYF. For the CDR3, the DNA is TGTGCCAGCAGCATGCCGGAAGCAGCCTACGAGCAGTACTTC.

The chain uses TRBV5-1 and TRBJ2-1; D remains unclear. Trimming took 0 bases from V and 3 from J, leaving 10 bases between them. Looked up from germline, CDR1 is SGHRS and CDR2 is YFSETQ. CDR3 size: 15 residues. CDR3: CASSLAGEGYNEQFF. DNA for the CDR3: TGCGCCAGCAGCTTGGCTGGGGAAGGCTACAATGAGCAGTTCTTC.

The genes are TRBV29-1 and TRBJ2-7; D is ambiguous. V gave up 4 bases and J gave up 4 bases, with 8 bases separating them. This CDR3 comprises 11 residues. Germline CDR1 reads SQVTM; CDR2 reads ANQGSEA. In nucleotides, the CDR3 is TGCAGCGTTGTAGAATTATACGAGCAGTACTTC. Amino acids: CSVVELYEQYF.

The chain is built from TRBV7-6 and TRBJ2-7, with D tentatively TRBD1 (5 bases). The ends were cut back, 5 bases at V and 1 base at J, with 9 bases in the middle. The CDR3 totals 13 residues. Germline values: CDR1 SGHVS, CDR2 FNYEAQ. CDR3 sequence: CASSHRQSYEQYF. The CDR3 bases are TGTGCCAGCAGCCATCGACAGTCCTACGAGCAGTACTTC.

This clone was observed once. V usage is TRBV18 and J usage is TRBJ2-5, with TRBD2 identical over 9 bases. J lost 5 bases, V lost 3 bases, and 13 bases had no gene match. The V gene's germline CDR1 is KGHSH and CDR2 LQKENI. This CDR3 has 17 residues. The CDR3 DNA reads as TGTGCCAGCTCACCCCTAGGCGGGAGGGCCGTTAAGGAGACCCAGTACTTC. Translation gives CASSPLGGRAVKETQYF.

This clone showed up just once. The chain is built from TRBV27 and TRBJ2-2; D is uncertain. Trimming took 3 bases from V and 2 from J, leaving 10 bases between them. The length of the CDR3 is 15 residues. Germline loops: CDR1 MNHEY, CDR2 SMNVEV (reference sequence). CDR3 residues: CASSFFASNTGELFF. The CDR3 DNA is TGTGCCAGCAGTTTTTTCGCCAGTAACACCGGGGAGCTGTTTTTT.

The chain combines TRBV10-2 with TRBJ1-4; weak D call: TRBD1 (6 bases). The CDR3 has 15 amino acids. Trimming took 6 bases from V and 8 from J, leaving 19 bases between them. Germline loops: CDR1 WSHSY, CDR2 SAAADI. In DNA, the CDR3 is TGCGCCAGCAGCGATAGTGGCAGAGGGGGGGAAAAACTGTTTTTT. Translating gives CASSDSGRGGEKLFF.